The 25 T cell receptor beta chains below come from one sample, sequenced in a study of CD8 T cells in Susac syndrome. RNA amounts of about 0.5 to 1 ug underwent reverse transcription with random hexamers. One entry per CDR3 protein, called by TCRdb with MiXCR from the immunoSEQ multiplex PCR reads. The sample consists of around 53,000 distinct CDR3 sequences, 95% of them appearing once. The sample consisted of CD8+ T cells from PBMCs. The receptors stem from a human donor with Susac syndrome.

CDR3 loop: CASSLERQGRTYNEQFF. In DNA, the CDR3 is TGTGCCAGCAGCTTAGAAAGACAGGGGAGGACCTACAATGAGCAGTTCTTC. V is TRBV7-8 and J is TRBJ2-1, with 8 bases matching TRBD1. With 1 base clipped from V and 2 bases from J, the junction kept 7 bases outside the gene matches. CDR1 is SGHVS and CDR2 is FQNEAQ in the germline V gene. CDR3 length: 17 amino acids.

V usage is TRBV12-3 or TRBV12-4 and J usage is TRBJ1-1; the D is unclear. Trimming stripped 6 bases from V and 4 bases from J, with 15 bases between. This CDR3 is built from 14 residues. CDR3 in amino acids: CASRRGPLSTEAFF. CDR3 sequence (DNA): TGTGCCAGCAGACGAGGGCCGTTGAGCACTGAAGCTTTCTTT.

The J gene is TRBJ2-3, the V gene TRBV29-1; D might be TRBD1 (6 bases). The CDR3 has 15 amino acids. The germline gives CDR1 SQVTM, CDR2 ANQGSEA. V was cut by 3 bases and J by 2 bases, with 15 bases left in between. CDR3 DNA: TGCAGCGTTGATTTTGACAGGCCGTTCACAGATACGCAGTATTTT. Its protein product is CSVDFDRPFTDTQYF.

The chain employs TRBV13 and TRBJ2-7; 10 bases are shared with TRBD2. The CDR3 has 16 residues. Germline CDR1 is PRHDT and CDR2 is FYEKMQ (reference sequence). The V segment lost 4 bases and the J segment 5 bases; nucleotides outside the gene matches: 11. CDR3 region: CASSSLSGGAIHEQYF. DNA for the CDR3: TGTGCCAGCAGCTCCCTAAGCGGGGGGGCTATCCACGAGCAGTACTTC.

V usage is TRBV13 and J usage is TRBJ2-5, with 8 bases aligning to TRBD2. The germline V gene has CDR1 PRHDT and CDR2 FYEKMQ (reference sequence). The CDR3 covers 16 residues. V trimming: 0 bases; J trimming: 5 bases; junction bases outside the gene matches: 8. The DNA for the CDR3 is TGTGCCAGCAGCTTAGGGGGACTAGGCGGAGGGGAGACCCAGTACTTC. Protein sequence: CASSLGGLGGGETQYF.

The rearrangement uses TRBV30 and TRBJ1-5; the match to TRBD1 covers 8 bases. V trimming: 4 bases; J trimming: 5 bases; junction bases outside the gene matches: 4. Germline lookup yields CDR1 GTSNPN and CDR2 SVGIG (reference sequence). This CDR3 contains 13 residues. The CDR3 bases are TGTGCCTGGAATAACAGGGGGGATCAGCCCCAGCATTTT. Encoded protein: CAWNNRGDQPQHF.

The genes are TRBV2 and TRBJ1-4; D might be TRBD1 (5 bases). V lost 7 bases to trimming and J lost 5 bases, with 14 bases between them. The germline CDR1 and CDR2 sequences are SNHLY and FYNNEI. This CDR3 is 14 amino acids long. The CDR3 reads CASNPGSTNEKLFF. The CDR3 DNA follows: TGTGCCAGCAATCCAGGGTCTACGAATGAAAAACTGTTTTTT. Supplemented by reference TRBV2 and TRBJ1-4, the full variable domain reads EPEVTQTPSHQVTQMGQEVILRCVPISNHLYFYWYRQILGQKVEFLVSFYNNEISEKSEIFDDQFSVERPDGSNFTLKIRSTKLEDSAMYFCASNPGSTNEKLFFGSGTQLSVL.

V gene TRBV5-1 combines with J gene TRBJ1-1, with TRBD1 identical over 8 bases. Germline values: CDR1 SGHRS, CDR2 YFSETQ. This CDR3 region has 15 residues. With V trimmed by 2 bases and J by 7 bases, 10 bases remained unmatched. CDR3 nucleotides: TGCGCCAGCAGCTTCGGGACAGGTGGACGGGTTGAAGCTTTCTTT. It is translated as CASSFGTGGRVEAFF.

The rearrangement joins TRBV7-9 to TRBJ2-1; D not resolved. CDR1 is SEHNR and CDR2 is FQNEAQ in the germline V gene (reference sequence). Trimming shortened V by 11 bases and J by 13 bases, and 18 bases separated the two germline ends. The CDR3 spans 11 residues. CDR3 sequence (DNA): TGTGCCCCCGAGGCGCGGCCCGGTCAGTTCTTC. This gives the protein CAPEARPGQFF.

This clonotype is a singleton in its sample. The J gene is TRBJ2-3, the V gene TRBV29-1; TRBD1 is a possible D gene (5 bases). This CDR3 contains 15 residues. Per the germline V gene, CDR1 is SQVTM and CDR2 is ANQGSEA. V was cut by 6 bases and J by 2 bases, with 18 bases left in between. The CDR3, as DNA: TGCAGCGTGCCCGTCAGGGAACCTCACACAGATACGCAGTATTTT. Its translation: CSVPVREPHTDTQYF.

This sequence joins TRBV7-8 and TRBJ2-7, with D maybe TRBD1 (5 bases). CDR1 SGHVS and CDR2 FQNEAQ come from the germline V gene. The V and J ends lost 5 bases and 0 bases respectively, with 14 bases between them. The CDR3 is made up of 15 amino acids. CDR3 DNA sequence: TGTGCCAGCAGCGAAACAGGTCCTCGCTCCTACGAGCAGTACTTC. It yields the protein CASSETGPRSYEQYF.

The rearrangement links TRBV5-4 to TRBJ1-1; the D gene is possibly TRBD1 (5 bases). The CDR3 loop spans 13 amino acids. V was cut by 3 bases and J by 2 bases, with 8 bases left in between. The germline CDR1 and CDR2 sequences are SGHNT and YYREEE (reference sequence). As DNA, the CDR3 is TGTGCCAGCAGCTACGACAGAAACACTGAAGCTTTCTTT. Amino acid sequence: CASSYDRNTEAFF.

This chain links TRBV2 with TRBJ2-1; D unresolved. V was shortened by 4 bases and J by 10 bases, with 8 bases between the two germline ends. The CDR3 is made up of 11 amino acids. Germline V gene sequence: CDR1 SNHLY, CDR2 FYNNEI. CDR3 bases: TGTGCCAGCAGTGTGCGCAGGGAGCAGTTCTTC. Amino acids: CASSVRREQFF.

The CDR3 spells CASSPPGQFYGYTF. In DNA form, the CDR3 reads TGTGCCAGCAGCCCCCCGGGACAGTTCTATGGCTACACCTTC. The chain links TRBV7-6 to TRBJ1-2; 7 bases are shared with TRBD1. The V gene end was trimmed by 5 bases and the J gene end by 4 bases; junction bases not matched to a gene: 7. Germline CDR1 reads SGHVS; CDR2 reads FNYEAQ. CDR3 length: 14 amino acids.

This rearrangement joins TRBV6-5 to TRBJ1-3, with D hard to call. The CDR3 loop spans 11 amino acids. Trimming took off 5 bases at V and 4 bases at J, with 3 bases between the two ends. Germline CDR1 and CDR2: MNHEY and SVGAGI. The DNA of the CDR3 is TGTGCCAGCAGTATCGGAAACACCATATATTTT. Amino acid sequence: CASSIGNTIYF.

V gene TRBV14 combines with J gene TRBJ2-2; D is uncertain. The V end lost 6 bases, the J end lost 1 base, and 6 bases lay between the germline ends. CDR3 length: 13 residues. In germline, CDR1 is SGHDN, CDR2 FVKESK. CDR3 protein: CASRHRNTGELFF. The CDR3 DNA reads TGTGCCAGCAGGCACAGGAACACCGGGGAGCTGTTTTTT.

The CDR3 DNA is TGTGCCAGCAGGCAACAGGGACAGGGTGCCTACAATGAGCAGTTCTTC. As protein: CASRQQGQGAYNEQFF. The chain has TRBV12-3 or TRBV12-4 and TRBJ2-1; 9 bases match TRBD1. The trim removed 6 bases at V and 2 bases at J, leaving 8 bases unmatched. The CDR3 is made up of 16 amino acids.

The rearrangement links TRBV13 to TRBJ2-3, with a tentative D call TRBD2 (6 bases). The length of the CDR3 is 15 residues. The ends were cut back, 5 bases at V and 4 bases at J, with 16 bases in the middle. Germline V gives CDR1 PRHDT, CDR2 FYEKMQ (reference sequence). The DNA of the CDR3 is TGTGCCAGCAGCCCTGGCGGGGCGGAGGCAGATACGCAGTATTTT. It yields the protein CASSPGGAEADTQYF. Variable domain in full (rest from reference TRBV13 and TRBJ2-3): AAGVIQSPRHLIKEKRETATLKCYPIPRHDTVYWYQQGPGQDPQFLISFYEKMQSDKGSIPDRFSAQQFSDYHSELNMSSLELGDSALYFCASSPGGAEADTQYFGPGTRLTVL.

The chain links TRBV9 to TRBJ2-1; a possible D gene is TRBD2 (6 bases). V was trimmed by 4 bases and J by 9 bases, leaving 11 bases between them. The CDR3 runs to 12 residues. In germline, CDR1 is SGDLS, CDR2 YYNGEE. This CDR3 reads CASSPGGAEQFF. The CDR3 DNA is TGTGCCAGCAGCCCAGGAGGGGCTGAGCAGTTCTTC.

The rearrangement links TRBV7-9 to TRBJ2-5, with D unresolved. Trimming took off 0 bases at V and 2 bases at J, with 10 bases between the two ends. This CDR3 contains 15 residues. Germline lookup yields CDR1 SEHNR and CDR2 FQNEAQ (reference sequence). The CDR3: CASSLAPDLQETQYF. The CDR3 DNA follows: TGTGCCAGCAGCTTAGCTCCCGACCTTCAAGAGACCCAGTACTTC.

The rearrangement uses TRBV29-1 and TRBJ2-4, with D hard to call. There are 11 residues in the CDR3. CDR1 is SQVTM and CDR2 is ANQGSEA in the germline V gene. The V end was cut by 6 bases, the J end by 12 bases, with 15 bases between. The CDR3 sequence: CSVWSQNTQYF. DNA for the CDR3: TGCAGCGTGTGGAGTCAAAATACTCAGTACTTC.

V gene TRBV5-1 combines with J gene TRBJ2-2, with TRBD2 matching 10 bases. Per germline, CDR1 SGHRS and CDR2 YFSETQ. The CDR3 is 18 residues long. J gave up 1 base and V 1 base, and 7 bases lay outside the gene matches. The DNA for the CDR3 is TGCGCCAGCAGCTTGACCGTAGCGGGGGGAAAGAACACCGGGGAGCTGTTTTTT. As protein: CASSLTVAGGKNTGELFF.

This clonotype has a single count. The chain has TRBV28 and TRBJ2-5; D perhaps matches TRBD2 (5 bases). The CDR3 sequence is 14 residues long. Trimming stripped 3 bases from V and 4 bases from J, with 12 bases between. CDR1 and CDR2 from the germline V gene are MDHEN and SYDVKM. In nucleotides, the CDR3 is TGTGCCAGCAGTTTTAGTCGGGGTCTAGAGACCCAGTACTTC. Amino acids: CASSFSRGLETQYF.

The chain uses TRBV12-3 or TRBV12-4 and TRBJ2-2; 7 positions agree with TRBD1. V shed 3 bases, J shed 3 bases, and the junction held 4 bases outside the gene matches. The CDR3 sequence is 15 residues long. This CDR3 is CASSFGRGYTGELFF. The CDR3 bases are TGTGCCAGCAGTTTTGGCAGGGGGTACACCGGGGAGCTGTTTTTT.

CDR3 in amino acids: CSVDGPRAYNEQFF. For the CDR3, the DNA is TGCAGCGTTGATGGCCCCCGGGCCTACAATGAGCAGTTCTTC. The genes are TRBV29-1 and TRBJ2-1; D is uncertain. Trimming pared 3 bases from V and 2 bases from J, leaving 11 bases between. This CDR3 comprises 14 residues. Germline V lookup: CDR1 SQVTM, CDR2 ANQGSEA.